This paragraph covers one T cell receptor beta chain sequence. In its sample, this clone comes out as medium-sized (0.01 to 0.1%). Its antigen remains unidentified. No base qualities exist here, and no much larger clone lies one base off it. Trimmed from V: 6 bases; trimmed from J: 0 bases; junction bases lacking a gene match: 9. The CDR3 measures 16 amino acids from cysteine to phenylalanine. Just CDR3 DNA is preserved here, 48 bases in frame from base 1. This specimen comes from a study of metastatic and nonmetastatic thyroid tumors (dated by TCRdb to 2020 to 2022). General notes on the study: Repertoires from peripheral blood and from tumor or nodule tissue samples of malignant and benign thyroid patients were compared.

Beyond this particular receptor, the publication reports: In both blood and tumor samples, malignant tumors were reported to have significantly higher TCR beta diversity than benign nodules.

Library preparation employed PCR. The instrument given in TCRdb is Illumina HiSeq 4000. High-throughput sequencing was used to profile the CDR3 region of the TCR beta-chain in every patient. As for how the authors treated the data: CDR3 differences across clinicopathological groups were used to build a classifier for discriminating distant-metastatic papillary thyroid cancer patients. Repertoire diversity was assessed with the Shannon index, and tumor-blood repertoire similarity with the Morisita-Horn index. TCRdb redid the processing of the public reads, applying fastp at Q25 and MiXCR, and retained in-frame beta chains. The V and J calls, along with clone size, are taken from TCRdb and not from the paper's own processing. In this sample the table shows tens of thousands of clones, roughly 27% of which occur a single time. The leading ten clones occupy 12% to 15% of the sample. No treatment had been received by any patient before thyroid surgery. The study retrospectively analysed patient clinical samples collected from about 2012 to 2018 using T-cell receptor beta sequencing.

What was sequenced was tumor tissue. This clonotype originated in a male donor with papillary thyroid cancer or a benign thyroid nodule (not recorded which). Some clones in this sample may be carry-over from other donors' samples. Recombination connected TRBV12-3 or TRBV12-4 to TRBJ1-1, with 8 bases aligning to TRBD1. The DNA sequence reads TGTGCCAGCAGCAAACACAGGGGGACGATGAACACTGAAGCTTTCTTT. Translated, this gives CASSKHRGTMNTEAFF.